This T cell receptor beta chain was recovered during a study of coeliac disease. Overall study: Coeliac patients had newly diagnosed active disease, refractory type I disease, or gluten-free diet control. Refractory type I patients had normal intraepithelial cells despite over 12 months' diet failure. General study points: Intraepithelial and lamina propria fractions were not highly pure. Lower clonality than controls marked TRB and TRG repertoires from active celiac intraepithelial and lamina propria samples.

Details on this clone: Its antigen is not identified.

Assay: immunoSEQ multiplex PCR; the TCRdb copy retains only in-frame clones and omits some. Seen here are 4,000 to 6,000 clones, 62% observed once, and the top ten hold about 11%. The CDR3 runs to 13 residues. Germline loops: CDR1 SGDLS, CDR2 YYNGEE. The V gene end was trimmed by 2 bases and the J gene end by 5 bases; junction bases not matched to a gene: 1. V is TRBV9 and J is TRBJ1-5; 7 nucleotides align to TRBD1. The sequence came from a woman aged 70-85 years with celiac disease. The sample comprised lamina propria lymphocytes from the gut. CDR3 sequence reads: CASSVQGDQPQHF. CDR3 sequence (DNA): TGTGCCAGCAGCGTCCAGGGGGATCAGCCCCAGCATTTT. Filled out from reference TRBV9 and TRBJ1-5, the complete variable domain reads DSGVTQTPKHLITATGQRVTLRCSPRSGDLSVYWYQQSLDQGLQFLIQYYNGEERAKGNILERFSAQQFPDLHSELNLSSLELGDSALYFCASSVQGDQPQHFGDGTRLSIL.